One sample yielded the 5 T cell receptor beta chains listed below, sequenced in a study of shared clonotypes between healthy human individuals. Naive CD8 cells were CD45RO-negative, positively selected for CCR7, excluding terminally differentiated effector memory CD45RA+ cells. Generated by immunoSEQ multiplex PCR, the TCRdb table keeps only in-frame clones and is missing some. Of 2 million to 2.5 million clones in the sample, roughly 94% are singletons; the top ten hold about 1.1%. The sample was naive CD8+ T cells sorted from blood. Receptor source: a man younger than 30 in good health.

This rearrangement joins TRBV4-1 to TRBJ2-2; TRBD1 matches 8 bases. The J segment lost 2 bases and the V segment lost 0 bases, leaving 8 bases of the junction unmatched. Germline V gene data show CDR1 as MGHRA and CDR2 as YSYEKL. This CDR3 spans 18 amino acids. In nucleotides, the CDR3 is TGCGCCAGCAGCCAAGATCTGAGACAGGGGATTAACACCGGGGAGCTGTTTTTT. This translates into CASSQDLRQGINTGELFF.

With regard to this clone: One end of the junction varies from germline; a read error may be responsible. The chain employs TRBV13 and TRBJ2-5; 9 bases map to TRBD2. Germline CDR1 and CDR2: PRHDT and FYEKMQ (reference sequence). The CDR3 runs to 16 residues. This CDR3 reads CASSLGPSGDRETQYF. The DNA for the CDR3 is TGTGCCAGCAGCCTAGGGCCTAGCGGGGATAGAGAGACCCAGTACTTC.

The rearrangement links TRBV7-9 to TRBJ2-2, with TRBD2 as a possible D gene (5 bases). This CDR3 is built from 16 residues. Germline V lookup: CDR1 SEHNR, CDR2 FQNEAQ (reference sequence). V was cut by 3 bases and J by 3 bases, with 14 bases left in between. The CDR3 spells CASSFRQAADTGELFF. The CDR3, as DNA: TGTGCCAGCAGCTTCCGCCAAGCGGCCGACACCGGGGAGCTGTTTTTT.

The CDR3 region has the DNA TGTGCCAGCAGCCGAGAAACAGTGGGATTCTATCAGCCCCAGCATTTT. Its protein is CASSRETVGFYQPQHF. The V call is TRBV28, the J call TRBJ1-5; no definite D call. Trimming pared 6 bases from V and 5 bases from J, leaving 20 bases between. Germline V lookup: CDR1 MDHEN, CDR2 SYDVKM. This CDR3 is built from 16 residues.

The gene calls are TRBV5-1 and TRBJ2-7; possibly TRBD2 for D (6 bases). CDR3 size: 14 residues. Trimming removed 4 bases at V and 5 bases at J, with 16 bases between. The germline V gene encodes CDR1 SGHRS and CDR2 YFSETQ. The CDR3 reads CASSPPAGKHEQYF. The CDR3 nucleotides read TGCGCCAGCAGCCCGCCGGCGGGGAAGCACGAGCAGTACTTC.